Shown below are 22 T cell receptor beta chains from a single sample sequenced in a study of PD-1 blockade in classical Hodgkin lymphoma. The repertoire was sequenced with immunoSEQ multiplex PCR; TCRdb's copy has only in-frame clones and lacks some. Seen here are around 26,000 clones, roughly three quarters observed once, and the top ten hold 2.5% to 3.5%. Patients all relapsed after autologous stem cell transplantation, and there was variation in brentuximab vedotin exposure. The source was peripheral blood mononuclear cells (PBMCs), collected at baseline. The receptor source for this set is a human donor with classical Hodgkin lymphoma.

The chain carries TRBV10-3 and TRBJ1-3; D unresolved. This CDR3 is 14 amino acids long. CDR1 and CDR2 (germline): ENHRY, SYGVKD. The V end lost 4 bases, the J end lost 0 bases, and 7 bases lay between the germline ends. The CDR3: CAISGELSGNTIYF. The CDR3 DNA reads TGTGCCATCAGTGGAGAACTCTCTGGAAACACCATATATTTT.

The V and J genes are TRBV28 and TRBJ1-2; D possibly corresponds to TRBD1 (5 bases). Germline CDR1 is MDHEN and CDR2 is SYDVKM. The CDR3 is 13 residues long. Trimming took off 3 bases at V and 8 bases at J, with 13 bases between the two ends. CDR3 protein: CASSFGGVGGYTF. As DNA, the CDR3 is TGTGCCAGCAGTTTCGGGGGGGTAGGAGGCTACACCTTC.

This clone was recorded once. The gene calls are TRBV2 and TRBJ1-2; D is unresolved. The CDR3 has 15 amino acids. Trimming removed 0 bases at V and 5 bases at J, with 13 bases between. Germline-derived CDR1 and CDR2 are SNHLY and FYNNEI. The CDR3 region has the DNA TGTGCCAGCAGTGAAGCCGATCGGACGGCTTATGGCTACACCTTC. As protein: CASSEADRTAYGYTF.

The DNA for the CDR3 is TGTGCCAGCAGCCCTTGGGGTGGGGCCAACGTCCTGACTTTC. Translated: CASSPWGGANVLTF. The chain carries TRBV11-1 and TRBJ2-6; D is uncertain. The CDR3 runs 14 residues. Germline assignment: CDR1 SGHAT and CDR2 FQDESV (reference sequence). V dropped 5 bases and J dropped 3 bases, with 8 bases sitting between them.

This chain links TRBV2 with TRBJ1-2; D uncertain. The CDR3 spans 15 residues. The V gene lost 7 bases and the J gene lost 8 bases, with 23 bases spanning the gap. The V gene's germline CDR1 is SNHLY and CDR2 FYNNEI. The CDR3, as DNA: TGTGCCAGCATTCCCGCCCCCGACTCCCACTGGGGCTACACCTTC. This sequence encodes CASIPAPDSHWGYTF.

This clone turned up a few times. J is TRBJ2-7 and V is TRBV7-9, with D maybe TRBD1 (5 bases). This CDR3 is built from 15 residues. With 1 base removed from V and 4 bases from J, the gap between germline ends came to 14 bases. Germline lookup yields CDR1 SEHNR and CDR2 FQNEAQ (reference sequence). For the CDR3, the DNA is TGTGCCAGCAGCTTAGGGGGCCTTTCACTGTACGAGCAGTACTTC. This codes for CASSLGGLSLYEQYF.

The CDR3 bases are TGTGCCAGCAGCTTCGGGTGGACTGAAGCTTTCTTT. Amino acids: CASSFGWTEAFF. The rearrangement links TRBV7-9 to TRBJ1-1; unclear D gene. Germline V gives CDR1 SEHNR, CDR2 FQNEAQ (reference sequence). Trimming stripped 3 bases from V and 5 bases from J, with 7 bases between. CDR3 length equals 12 residues.

This rearrangement joins TRBV6-5 to TRBJ1-1; D is uncertain. Trimming took 4 bases from V and 4 from J, leaving 10 bases between them. The CDR3 covers 13 residues. CDR1 and CDR2 (germline): MNHEY, SVGAGI. The CDR3 reads CASSWGGITEAFF. In nucleotides, the CDR3 is TGTGCCAGCAGTTGGGGTGGTATCACTGAAGCTTTCTTT.

This clone was observed a few times. This rearrangement joins TRBV2 to TRBJ1-1; D unresolved. The germline gives CDR1 SNHLY, CDR2 FYNNEI. This CDR3 has 11 residues. V shed 10 bases and J shed 3 bases, with 9 bases lying between them. For the CDR3, the DNA is TGTGCCACCACCTCTTACACTGAAGCTTTCTTT. Encoded protein: CATTSYTEAFF.

This chain links TRBV7-9 with TRBJ2-5; D perhaps matches TRBD2 (6 bases). V was shortened by 10 bases and J by 1 base, with 10 bases between the two germline ends. Per germline, CDR1 SEHNR and CDR2 FQNEAQ (reference sequence). This CDR3 is 12 amino acids long. CDR3 sequence (DNA): TGTGCCACCAGGGACTTCCAAGAGACCCAGTACTTC. Protein sequence: CATRDFQETQYF. Filled out from reference TRBV7-9 and TRBJ2-5, the complete variable domain reads DTGVSQNPRHKITKRGQNVTFRCDPISEHNRLYWYRQTLGQGPEFLTYFQNEAQLEKSRLLSDRFSAERPKGSFSTLEIQRTEQGDSAMYLCATRDFQETQYFGPGTRLLVL.

The V call is TRBV19, the J call TRBJ1-4, with D unclear. The germline V gene has CDR1 LNHDA and CDR2 SQIVND (reference sequence). The CDR3 has 16 residues. V gave up 5 bases and J gave up 7 bases, with 20 bases separating them. Written as DNA, the CDR3 is TGTGCCAGTAGTCCCAGCCGGTCCAGGCTGGGTGAAAAACTGTTTTTT. Translation: CASSPSRSRLGEKLFF.

The CDR3 nucleotides read TGCGCCAGCAGCCAACTCACCGGGACAGGGGGCGCGGCGGAGCAGTACTTC. This codes for CASSQLTGTGGAAEQYF. This chain uses TRBV4-1 with TRBJ2-7; 12 bases agree with TRBD1. The germline V gene has CDR1 MGHRA and CDR2 YSYEKL. The CDR3 is made up of 17 amino acids. The ends lost 2 bases at V and 7 bases at J; junction bases unmatched: 12.

The chain uses TRBV27 and TRBJ1-5; TRBD1 matches at 7 bases. Germline V gene data show CDR1 as MNHEY and CDR2 as SMNVEV (reference sequence). The CDR3 runs to 15 residues. Germline trimming cut 5 bases from V and 4 bases from J; bases unmatched to any gene: 8. The DNA of the CDR3 is TGTGCCAGCAGTCTCGCCAGGGGGGGTAATCAGCCCCAGCATTTT. Amino acids: CASSLARGGNQPQHF.

This rearrangement joins TRBV6-5 to TRBJ2-1; 12 bases are a match to TRBD2. Germline trimming cut 6 bases from V and 8 bases from J; bases unmatched to any gene: 2. CDR3 length: 13 residues. Per the germline V gene, CDR1 is MNHEY and CDR2 is SVGAGI. CDR3 bases: TGTGCCAGCAGGCTAGCGGGGGGGTATGAGCAGTTCTTC. Its protein is CASRLAGGYEQFF.

CDR3 sequence reads: CASSYSNLDEQFF. The CDR3 region has the DNA TGTGCCAGCAGTTACTCGAATCTTGATGAGCAGTTCTTC. This chain connects TRBV6-5 to TRBJ2-1; D not resolved. This CDR3 is built from 13 residues. The germline V gene has CDR1 MNHEY and CDR2 SVGAGI. V lost 0 bases and J lost 8, with 8 bases in between.

This clone has more than one count but fewer than ten. The chain employs TRBV5-4 and TRBJ2-1; TRBD2 matches 13 bases. The CDR3 consists of 17 residues. V dropped 2 bases and J dropped 8; count of bases not matched to a gene: 10. Germline values: CDR1 SGHNT, CDR2 YYREEE (reference sequence). The CDR3 is CASSFELAGGHGYEQFF. Here the CDR3 DNA reads TGTGCCAGCAGCTTCGAACTAGCGGGGGGGCACGGTTATGAGCAGTTCTTC.

V gene TRBV19 combines with J gene TRBJ2-7; perhaps TRBD1 as D (6 bases). The CDR3 consists of 14 residues. The germline CDR1 and CDR2 sequences are LNHDA and SQIVND (reference sequence). The V end lost 2 bases, the J end lost 0 bases, and 8 bases lay between the germline ends. CDR3 coding DNA: TGTGCCAGTAGTATAAGGGGGAGCTCCTACGAGCAGTACTTC. Protein sequence: CASSIRGSSYEQYF.

The J gene is TRBJ2-3, the V gene TRBV7-6; TRBD2 aligns across 10 bases. Trimming cost V 1 base and J 5 bases; bases outside gene matches: 9. The germline V gene encodes CDR1 SGHVS and CDR2 FNYEAQ. The CDR3 has 17 amino acids. CDR3 nucleotides: TGTGCCAGCAGCTTAGAACTCAGCGGGGGGGCCGTAGATACGCAGTATTTT. This encodes CASSLELSGGAVDTQYF.

This sequence joins TRBV11-2 and TRBJ2-7; D is unclear. The CDR3 contains 12 residues. The ends were cut back, 2 bases at V and 5 bases at J, with 7 bases in the middle. Germline CDR1 SGHAT, CDR2 FQNNGV. In DNA form, the CDR3 reads TGTGCCAGCAGCTTAAAGCTCCACGAGCAGTACTTC. It translates to CASSLKLHEQYF.

This clone was seen a handful of times. The genes are TRBV5-4 and TRBJ1-4; D gene unclear. V lost 5 bases to trimming and J lost 2 bases, with 7 bases between them. CDR3 size: 13 residues. CDR1 and CDR2 (germline): SGHNT, YYREEE (reference sequence). Here the CDR3 reads CASRTDTNEKLFF. CDR3 DNA sequence: TGTGCCAGCAGGACGGACACTAATGAAAAACTGTTTTTT.

The chain couples TRBV7-2 to TRBJ2-7; D is possibly TRBD1 (5 bases). Trimming removed 1 base from V and 5 bases from J, with 15 bases in between. This CDR3 comprises 15 residues. Germline V CDR1 and CDR2: SGHTA, FQGNSA. This CDR3 is CASSLDGHRTDEQYF. The CDR3 bases are TGTGCCAGCAGCTTAGACGGACACCGCACCGACGAGCAGTACTTC.

This chain uses TRBV21-1 with TRBJ1-5. TRBV21-1 is a listed pseudogene. The CDR3 loop spans 18 amino acids. CDR3 protein: CASSQKEAGTGLGAPQHF. The CDR3 DNA reads as TGTGCCAGCAGCCAGAAAGAGGCTGGGACGGGGTTAGGGGCGCCCCAGCATTTT.